Below, 21 T cell receptor beta chains from the same sample are listed, as sequenced in a study of blood T cell repertoires in COVID-19. Repertoires were generated with immunoSEQ multiplex PCR, while TCRdb's copy carries only in-frame clones and drops some. The sample carries more than 100,000 clones, around nine tenths recorded once. The sample was peripheral blood. The receptors shown here come from a man aged 45-65 years in a cohort sampled during active COVID-19.

In its sample, this clone was seen once. V is TRBV29-1 and J is TRBJ2-2, with D possibly being TRBD1 (6 bases). This CDR3 is 13 amino acids long. Looked up from germline, CDR1 is SQVTM and CDR2 is ANQGSEA. The V gene lost 4 bases and the J gene lost 5 bases, with 11 bases spanning the gap. The CDR3 DNA follows: TGCAGCGTTGTAGTGGGGGCTACCGGGGAGCTGTTTTTT. Its translation is CSVVVGATGELFF.

This sequence joins TRBV5-6 and TRBJ1-2, with 7 nucleotides matching TRBD1. Looked up from germline, CDR1 is SGHDT and CDR2 is YYEEEE. V was pared by 4 bases and J by 4 bases, with 19 bases of the junction left unmatched. This CDR3 contains 18 residues. This CDR3 is CASSPDRSPRGAGYGYTF. The CDR3 DNA reads TGTGCCAGCAGCCCGGACCGGTCCCCCAGGGGGGCGGGCTATGGCTACACCTTC.

CDR3 in amino acids: CASSQDWGDNEQFF. As DNA, the CDR3 is TGTGCCAGCAGCCAAGATTGGGGGGACAATGAGCAGTTCTTC. This chain joins TRBV4-2 and TRBJ2-1; D possibly corresponds to TRBD2 (6 bases). CDR3 length equals 14 residues. V lost 0 bases to trimming and J lost 5 bases, with 8 bases between them. The germline V gene has CDR1 LGHNA and CDR2 YNFKEQ.

In this sample, this clone turned up many times. This chain connects TRBV14 to TRBJ1-2; D is ambiguous. CDR1 is SGHDN, CDR2 FVKESK, per germline. The CDR3 is 13 residues long. Deletions cut 0 bases from V and 4 bases from J, with 6 bases between. CDR3 in DNA: TGTGCCAGCAGCCAAGACAGAATCTATGGCTACACCTTC. Encoded protein: CASSQDRIYGYTF.

This clone came up a few times. The chain couples TRBV6-5 to TRBJ1-5; weak D call: TRBD1 (6 bases). V lost 4 bases and J lost 10, with 14 bases in between. CDR3 length: 13 amino acids. CDR1 MNHEY and CDR2 SVGAGI come from the germline V gene. CDR3 nucleotides: TGTGCCAGCAGTTGGCAACAGGGCCGCCCCCAGCATTTT. Protein: CASSWQQGRPQHF.

The chain recombines TRBV5-5 with TRBJ1-1, with 7 bases fitting TRBD1. With V trimmed by 2 bases and J by 0 bases, 16 bases remained unmatched. The CDR3 sequence is 19 residues long. Germline CDR1 is SGHKS and CDR2 is YYEKEE (reference sequence). The CDR3 spells CASSFFGLGTGTVNTEAFF. The CDR3 DNA follows: TGTGCCAGCAGCTTCTTCGGTTTAGGGACCGGGACAGTGAACACTGAAGCTTTCTTT.

This rearrangement joins TRBV5-1 to TRBJ2-7; 8 nucleotides match TRBD1. V was clipped by 0 bases and J by 2 bases; unmatched bases: 10. Per germline, CDR1 SGHRS and CDR2 YFSETQ. The CDR3 spans 17 residues. For the CDR3, the DNA is TGCGCCAGCAGCTTGGTTCAGGGGGCCCTACTCGCCTACGAGCAGTACTTC. Its protein is CASSLVQGALLAYEQYF.

This clone appeared a few times. The chain carries TRBV3-1 (or the pseudogene TRBV3-2) and TRBJ1-1, with 8 bases fitting TRBD1. Losses at the gene ends were 0 bases for V and 1 base for J; bases not matched to a gene: 1. The CDR3 has 15 amino acids. Germline-derived CDR1 and CDR2 are LGHDT and YNNKEL (reference sequence). CDR3 in amino acids: CASSQEDRANTEAFF. In DNA form, the CDR3 reads TGTGCCAGCAGCCAAGAGGACAGGGCGAACACTGAAGCTTTCTTT.

The rearrangement joins TRBV27 to TRBJ2-7, with a tentative D call TRBD1 (6 bases). V lost 1 base, J lost 3 bases, and 10 bases lay in between. This CDR3 has 14 amino acids. Germline-derived CDR1 and CDR2 are MNHEY and SMNVEV (reference sequence). CDR3 DNA sequence: TGTGCCAGCAGTTTATTACAGGGCAGCTACGAGCAGTACTTC. Amino acid sequence: CASSLLQGSYEQYF.

J is TRBJ1-1 and V is TRBV5-1; D gene unclear. Trimming took off 4 bases at V and 4 bases at J, with 11 bases between the two ends. The germline gives CDR1 SGHRS, CDR2 YFSETQ. There are 13 residues in the CDR3. This chain's CDR3 is CASSTEHGTEAFF. CDR3 DNA sequence: TGCGCCAGCAGCACCGAGCATGGCACTGAAGCTTTCTTT.

The rearrangement links TRBV29-1 to TRBJ2-5, with 8 bases fitting TRBD2. The CDR3 contains 12 residues. The V gene end was trimmed by 6 bases and the J gene end by 5 bases; junction bases not matched to a gene: 5. The V gene's germline CDR1 is SQVTM and CDR2 ANQGSEA. The CDR3, as DNA: TGCAGCGTGCGGGGGGCTCTGGAGACCCAGTACTTC. It yields the protein CSVRGALETQYF.

V and J are TRBV6-5 and TRBJ1-5; unclear D gene. Germline V gene data show CDR1 as MNHEY and CDR2 as SVGAGI. This CDR3 comprises 13 residues. Trimming took off 4 bases at V and 4 bases at J, with 8 bases between the two ends. In DNA form, the CDR3 reads TGTGCCAGCAGTTCAAATCCAAATCAGCCCCAGCATTTT. Protein sequence: CASSSNPNQPQHF.

The chain joins TRBV4-2 to TRBJ1-3; 9 bases align to TRBD1. Germline V lookup: CDR1 LGHNA, CDR2 YNFKEQ. V shed 1 base, J shed 3 bases, and the junction held 4 bases outside the gene matches. CDR3 length: 16 amino acids. CDR3 sequence reads: CASSQGVGQGGNTIYF. CDR3 DNA sequence: TGTGCCAGCAGCCAAGGTGTGGGACAGGGTGGAAACACCATATATTTT.

This clone was detected only a few times. This chain connects TRBV7-6 to TRBJ2-1, with 12 bases that match TRBD2. The V and J ends lost 5 bases and 12 bases, in that order; junction bases with no gene match: 11. In germline, CDR1 is SGHVS, CDR2 FNYEAQ. This CDR3 has 15 amino acids. The CDR3 sequence: CASSGGASGGGRQFF. Here the CDR3 DNA reads TGTGCCAGCAGCGGAGGCGCTAGCGGGGGGGGCAGGCAGTTCTTC.

The V and J genes are TRBV24-1 and TRBJ2-1, with 11 positions matching TRBD1. After removal of 6 bases from V and 7 bases from J, the junction contained 7 bases not matched to a gene. Germline V gives CDR1 KGHDR, CDR2 SFDVKD. The CDR3 totals 15 residues. This CDR3 reads CATSQSGQGANEQFF. In DNA form, the CDR3 reads TGTGCCACCAGTCAATCAGGACAGGGGGCGAATGAGCAGTTCTTC.

The chain carries TRBV3-1 (or the pseudogene TRBV3-2) and TRBJ2-5; D is undetermined. V dropped 4 bases and J dropped 4 bases, with 7 bases sitting between them. The CDR3 covers 12 residues. Germline CDR1 reads LGHDT; CDR2 reads YNNKEL (reference sequence). This CDR3 is CASSPRAETQYF. Written as DNA, the CDR3 is TGTGCCAGCAGCCCCCGAGCAGAGACCCAGTACTTC.

The chain is built from TRBV19 and TRBJ2-2; D gene unclear. The germline V gene encodes CDR1 LNHDA and CDR2 SQIVND (reference sequence). The CDR3 is made up of 13 amino acids. Trimming cost V 7 bases and J 0 bases, with 6 bases left between them. The CDR3 sequence is CASTNPNTGELFF. The CDR3 nucleotides are TGTGCCAGTACTAATCCGAACACCGGGGAGCTGTTTTTT.

The chain recombines TRBV2 with TRBJ2-2, with a possible D match to TRBD2 (6 bases). The CDR3 has 13 amino acids. V dropped 11 bases and J dropped 0 bases, with 10 bases sitting between them. From germline, CDR1 is SNHLY and CDR2 FYNNEI. CDR3: CAAGKSNTGELFF. The CDR3 bases are TGTGCCGCGGGAAAATCGAACACCGGGGAGCTGTTTTTT.

The chain carries TRBV24-1 and TRBJ2-2; 8 nucleotides align to TRBD1. There are 18 residues in the CDR3. V shed 3 bases, J shed 4 bases, and the junction held 12 bases outside the gene matches. Germline CDR1 reads KGHDR; CDR2 reads SFDVKD. CDR3 in DNA: TGTGCCACCAGTGATCCCCTCCTCGGACAGGGCGGCACCGGGGAGCTGTTTTTT. Residues: CATSDPLLGQGGTGELFF.

This chain uses TRBV7-8 with TRBJ1-3, with a weak D call TRBD1 (5 bases). The CDR3 totals 14 residues. The V and J ends lost 3 bases and 4 bases respectively, with 10 bases between them. In germline, CDR1 is SGHVS, CDR2 FQNEAQ. CDR3 sequence: CASSFGGEGNTIYF. DNA of the CDR3: TGTGCCAGCAGCTTTGGAGGGGAGGGAAACACCATATATTTT.

This clone has only one observation. This chain joins TRBV9 and TRBJ2-3; 7 bases are a match to TRBD1. Germline values: CDR1 SGDLS, CDR2 YYNGEE. The CDR3 loop spans 15 amino acids. V was pared by 3 bases and J by 2 bases, with 6 bases of the junction left unmatched. CDR3 loop: CASSAWGQHTDTQYF. CDR3 nucleotide sequence: TGTGCCAGCAGCGCCTGGGGACAGCACACAGATACGCAGTATTTT.